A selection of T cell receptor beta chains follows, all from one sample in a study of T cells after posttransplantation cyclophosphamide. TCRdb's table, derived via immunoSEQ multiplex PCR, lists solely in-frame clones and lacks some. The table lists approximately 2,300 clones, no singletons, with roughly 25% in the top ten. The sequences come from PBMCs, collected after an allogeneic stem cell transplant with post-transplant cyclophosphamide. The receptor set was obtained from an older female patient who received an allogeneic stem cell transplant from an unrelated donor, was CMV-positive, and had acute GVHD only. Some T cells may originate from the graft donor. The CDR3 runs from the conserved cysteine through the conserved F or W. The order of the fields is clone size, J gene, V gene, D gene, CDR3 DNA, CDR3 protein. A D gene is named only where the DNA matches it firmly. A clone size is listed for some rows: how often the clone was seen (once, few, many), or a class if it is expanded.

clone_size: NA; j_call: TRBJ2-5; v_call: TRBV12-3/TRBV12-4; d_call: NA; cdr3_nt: TGTGCCAGCAGCAAGCTAGGAGAGGAGACCCAGTACTTC; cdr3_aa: CASSKLGEETQYF
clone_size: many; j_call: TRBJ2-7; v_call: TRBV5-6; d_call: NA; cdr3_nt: TGTGCCAGCAGCCAGGTCCAACGGGGCTCCTACGAGCAGTACTTC; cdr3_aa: CASSQVQRGSYEQYF
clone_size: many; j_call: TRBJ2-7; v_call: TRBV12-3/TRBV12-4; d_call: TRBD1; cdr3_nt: TGTGCCAGCAGTTTACTGGGACAGGGGAGCCACGAGCAGTACTTC; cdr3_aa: CASSLLGQGSHEQYF
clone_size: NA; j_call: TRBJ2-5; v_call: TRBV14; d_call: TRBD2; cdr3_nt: TGTGCCAGCAGCCAAGAAGGGCTAGCGGGAGAGACCCAGTACTTC; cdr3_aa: CASSQEGLAGETQYF
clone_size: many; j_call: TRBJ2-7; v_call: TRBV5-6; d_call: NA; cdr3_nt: TGTGCCAGCAGTGTAGCATCTTACTACGAGCAGTACTTC; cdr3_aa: CASSVASYYEQYF
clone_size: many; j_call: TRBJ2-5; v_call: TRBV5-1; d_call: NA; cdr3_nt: TGCGCCAGCAATCAGCAGGGAACATTTCAAGAGACCCAGTACTTC; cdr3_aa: CASNQQGTFQETQYF
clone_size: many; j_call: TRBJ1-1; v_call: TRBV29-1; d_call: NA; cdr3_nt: TGCAGCGTGAGGGCAGGGCCCGAAGCTTTCTTT; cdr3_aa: CSVRAGPEAFF
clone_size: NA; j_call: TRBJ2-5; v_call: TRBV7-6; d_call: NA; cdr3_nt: TGTGCCAGCAGCTTAGATTTCGGAGGGCAAGAGACCCAGTACTTC; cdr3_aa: CASSLDFGGQETQYF
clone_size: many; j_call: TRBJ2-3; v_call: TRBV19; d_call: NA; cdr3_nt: TGTGCCAGTAGTATAAGGGGAAACACAGATACGCAGTATTTT; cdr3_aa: CASSIRGNTDTQYF
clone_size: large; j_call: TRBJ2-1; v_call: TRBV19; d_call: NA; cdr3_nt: TGTGCCAGTAGTACGGAGAACGTTTTCGGGTCCTACAATGAGCAGTTCTTC; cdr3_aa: CASSTENVFGSYNEQFF
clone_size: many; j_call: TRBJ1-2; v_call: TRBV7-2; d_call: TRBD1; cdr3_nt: TGTGCCAGCAGCTTAGGGCCCGGGACAGGGGTCGGCTACACCTTC; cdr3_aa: CASSLGPGTGVGYTF
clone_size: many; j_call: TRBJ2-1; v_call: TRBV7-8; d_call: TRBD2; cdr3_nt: TGTGCCAGCAGCTATCGGACCCCGGGACTAGCGTTAAATGAGCAGTTCTTC; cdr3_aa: CASSYRTPGLALNEQFF
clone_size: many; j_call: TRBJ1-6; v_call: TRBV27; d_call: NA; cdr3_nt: TGTGCCAGCAGTTTTATCCAGACCTATAATTCACCCCTCCACTTT; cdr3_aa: CASSFIQTYNSPLHF
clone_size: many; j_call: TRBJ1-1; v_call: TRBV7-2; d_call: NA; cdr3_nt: TGTGCCAGCAGCTTATCCCCAGGGAGAGAAACTGAAGCTTTCTTT; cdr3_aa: CASSLSPGRETEAFF
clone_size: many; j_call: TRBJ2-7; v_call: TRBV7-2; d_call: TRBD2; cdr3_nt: TGTGCCAGCAGCTTAAGGGGACTAGCGGGTACCTACGAGCAGTACTTC; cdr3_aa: CASSLRGLAGTYEQYF
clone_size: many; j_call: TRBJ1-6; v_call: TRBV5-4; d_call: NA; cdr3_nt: TGTGCCAGCAGCCCGACACAGGGTTCAAGTTCACCCCTCCACTTT; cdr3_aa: CASSPTQGSSSPLHF
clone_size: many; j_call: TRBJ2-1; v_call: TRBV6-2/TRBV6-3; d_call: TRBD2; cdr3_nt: TGTGCCAGCAGACACGCGAAAGGACTAGCGGGAGGGACCTACAATGAGCAGTTCTTC; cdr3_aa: CASRHAKGLAGGTYNEQFF
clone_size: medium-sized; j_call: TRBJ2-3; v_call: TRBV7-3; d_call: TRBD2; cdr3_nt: TGTGCCAGCAGCTTATTTGCTAGCGGGAGCACAGATACGCAGTATTTT; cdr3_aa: CASSLFASGSTDTQYF
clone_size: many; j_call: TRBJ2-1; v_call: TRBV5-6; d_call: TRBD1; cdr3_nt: TGTGCCAGCAGCCTAGGCGCAGGGGGATACAATGAGCAGTTCTTC; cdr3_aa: CASSLGAGGYNEQFF
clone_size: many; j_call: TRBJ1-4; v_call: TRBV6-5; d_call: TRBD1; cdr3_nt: TGTGCCAGCAGTCTACTACAGGGGGCTGAGGCACTGTTTTTT; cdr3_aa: CASSLLQGAEALFF
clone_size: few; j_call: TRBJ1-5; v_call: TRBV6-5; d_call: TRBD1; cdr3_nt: TGTGCCAGCAGCCGGAACAGGGGTAATCAGCCCCAGCATTTT; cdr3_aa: CASSRNRGNQPQHF
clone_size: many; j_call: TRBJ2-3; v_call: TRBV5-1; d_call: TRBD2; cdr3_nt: TGCGCCAGCAGCTTGATGGTAGCGGGAGGCCCCGGCGAAGGAGATACGCAGTATTTT; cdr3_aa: CASSLMVAGGPGEGDTQYF